A single sample is the source of the 2 T cell receptor beta chains below, sequenced in a study of shared clonotypes between healthy human individuals (dated by TCRdb to about 2020). Library construction relied on the immunoSEQ multiplex PCR assay. TCRdb re-hosts the immuneACCESS table, in-frame sequences only. Its copies lack some clones; in the studies checked, an unresolved V gene accounts for under half of them, and the cause for the rest is not known. The sample table contains some 2,500,000 clones; only one count was recorded for approximately 93% of them. The ten largest clones add up to 0.36% of the sample. Sequences were obtained from naive CD4+ T cells from PBMCs. This specimen's cell subset or site label, interpreted: CD45RA+ positively selected. These receptor sequences come from a young man in good health. Some clones in this sample may be carry-over from other donors' samples.

This rearrangement joins TRBV5-4 to TRBJ2-7; 11 bases match TRBD2. V gave up 3 bases and J gave up 7 bases; unmatched junction bases: 18. Germline V gene data show CDR1 as SGHNT and CDR2 as YYREEE (reference sequence). The length of the CDR3 is 18 residues. In DNA, the CDR3 is TGTGCCAGCAGCTCCGGGACTAGCGGCGCGAGACCCTTCCGGGAGCAGTACTTC. This gives the protein CASSSGTSGARPFREQYF. Variable domain in full (rest from reference TRBV5-4 and TRBJ2-7): ETGVTQSPTHLIKTRGQQVTLRCSSQSGHNTVSWYQQALGQGPQFIFQYYREEENGRGNFPPRFSGLQFPNYSSELNVNALELDDSALYLCASSSGTSGARPFREQYFGPGTRLTVT.

The J gene is TRBJ1-2, the V gene TRBV28; 8 bases map to TRBD1. V shed 10 bases, J shed 2 bases, and the junction held 9 bases outside the gene matches. The CDR3 has 14 residues. Germline V lookup: CDR1 MDHEN, CDR2 SYDVKM. CDR3: CATGRDRLNYGYTF. The CDR3 nucleotides read TGTGCCACCGGCCGGGACAGGCTAAACTATGGCTACACCTTC.